The sequence of this T cell receptor (beta chain) was determined in a study of T cell responses to AZD1222 COVID-19 vaccine (dated by TCRdb to the early 2020s). Regarding the complete study: AZD1222 recipients with second doses at about 4 weeks or about 12 weeks were pooled, because spike-specific TCR depth and breadth did not differ between schedules. Trial participants were enrolled by age into 18-55, 56-69 and 70-plus year subgroups, with roughly 160, 29 and 62 TCR-sequenced participants respectively. A total of about 250 trial participants underwent TCR sequencing, of whom about 210 had received two doses of AZD1222 and around 25 had received two doses of the MenACWY control vaccine.

CDR1 and CDR2 were assigned from the germline V gene (reference sequence) as PRHDT and FYEKMQ. V is reduced by 4 bases and J by 1 base, leaving a spacing of 12 bases between them. The CDR3 numbers 15 residues from cysteine through phenylalanine. Just CDR3 DNA is preserved here, 45 bases in frame from base 1. The CDR3 regions of human TCRbeta chains were analyzed by immunosequencing. As for the authors' bioinformatics: TCRs in the repertoires were matched against a reference library of SARS-CoV-2-specific TCRs that had been generated with the MIRA antigen-specificity platform. Breadth was defined as the fraction of unique TCRs that were SARS-CoV-2-associated. Depth was defined as the fraction of total T cells that were SARS-CoV-2-associated. Using the MIRA data, every spike-specific TCR was mapped to the spike region that the TCR reacted to and assigned to either a CD4 or a CD8 class. Log10-transformed breadth and depth values were compared by one-way ANOVA with Sidak's multiple comparisons tests. This immuneACCESS table, as held by TCRdb, lists in-frame sequences with V and J called but not all clones. Of the missing ones, under half trace to an unresolved V gene in checked studies; the others have no known cause. Clonal size and the V and J genes are those of that table, whereas D and trimming came from the DNA. This sample comprises around 100,000 clones, approximately 87% of them detected only once. More than 15% of the sample is in the top ten clones.

The time point label corresponds to: baseline before first vaccination. Vaccinee samples came from UK trials COV001 and COV002, including a single-blind randomized controlled phase 2/3 trial of AZD1222 (ChAdOx1 nCoV-19) in healthy adults. For TCRbeta chain sequencing, PBMC samples from trial participants were taken at day 0 and at day 28 after the second dose. As to this clone: Its antigen target is currently unknown. No base quality values were provided; no much bigger clone lies one nucleotide off.

General findings and caveats noted by the study authors: Most participants were white British and females outnumbered males, and the authors suggested that clonal diversity may have been underestimated. Because no samples from the day 14 peak response were available, repertoires could be characterized only after the peak T cell response. The vaccine-associated CD4 TCRs covered the entire spike protein, and the dominant responses fell in regions 160-218 and 743-854. After two AZD1222 doses, spike-specific TCR breadth and depth were significantly higher than at day 0 and than in MenACWY recipients. Epitopes outside the regions mutated in the B.1.351 and B.1.1.7 variants were reportedly recognized by nearly half of the unique spike-specific TCRs. The 56-69-year group was small, and its depth increase did not reach significance, likely because of low power. Only a handful of AZD1222 recipients were SARS-CoV-2 seropositive at baseline, limiting conclusions about previously exposed vaccinees.

The V gene is TRBV13 and the J gene is TRBJ2-3, with TRBD1 tentatively as D gene (6 bases match). The receptor's source is an adult in good health. Material: peripheral blood, obtained on day 0 of AZD1222 vaccination. The nucleotide sequence reads as follows: TGTGCCAGCAGCTCTCGACAGGTTGGCACAGATACGCAGTATTTT. It translates to CASSSRQVGTDTQYF.